A single sample is the source of the 30 T cell receptor beta chains below, sequenced in a study of cytomegalovirus exposure and HLA in healthy donors. Assay: immunoSEQ multiplex PCR; the TCRdb copy retains only in-frame clones and omits some. The table lists 100,000 to 150,000 clones, 75% to 90% of them singletons. Sequencing input: PBMCs. Receptors were obtained from a woman between 18 and 29 years old in good health and CMV-seronegative.

V gene TRBV7-2 combines with J gene TRBJ2-2, with TRBD1 identical over 8 bases. The CDR3 runs 16 residues. The junction had 6 bases not matched to a gene; V was cut back by 2 bases and J by 4 bases. The germline V gene encodes CDR1 SGHTA and CDR2 FQGNSA. The CDR3 nucleotides are TGTGCCAGCAGCTTATACGGGACAGGTGGCACCGGGGAGCTGTTTTTT. Residues: CASSLYGTGGTGELFF.

A single count supports this clone. The V call is TRBV19, the J call TRBJ2-2; 8 bases agree with TRBD1. The germline V gene has CDR1 LNHDA and CDR2 SQIVND (reference sequence). This CDR3 comprises 15 residues. Unmatched junction bases numbered 5, after V lost 2 bases and J lost 6 bases. The CDR3 nucleotides are TGTGCCAGTAGTATACAGGGGGCGCTTCCCGGGGAGCTGTTTTTT. Its protein product is CASSIQGALPGELFF.

This rearrangement joins TRBV4-3 to TRBJ2-7, with 8 bases identical to TRBD2. CDR1 and CDR2 from the germline V gene are LGHNA and YSLEER. The CDR3 extends over 13 amino acids. Unmatched junction bases numbered 3, after V lost 4 bases and J lost 4 bases. The CDR3 region is CASSRTSGYEQYF. Written as DNA, the CDR3 is TGCGCCAGCAGCCGCACTAGCGGATACGAGCAGTACTTC.

This clone is a singleton in its sample. V usage is TRBV29-1 and J usage is TRBJ1-1; D uncertain. CDR1 is SQVTM, CDR2 ANQGSEA, per germline. V shed 1 base and J shed 1 base, with 4 bases lying between them. This CDR3 comprises 12 residues. The CDR3 nucleotides are TGCAGCGTTGAAGGCAGGAACACTGAAGCTTTCTTT. This translates into CSVEGRNTEAFF.

This chain links TRBV30 with TRBJ1-5; no definite D call. This CDR3 contains 14 residues. The germline V gene encodes CDR1 GTSNPN and CDR2 SVGIG (reference sequence). Trimming took 0 bases from V and 1 from J, leaving 7 bases between them. CDR3 loop: CAWSVSISNQPQHF. Here the CDR3 DNA reads TGTGCCTGGAGTGTATCAATCAGCAATCAGCCCCAGCATTTT. Combining the CDR3 with reference TRBV30 and TRBJ1-5 gives the whole variable domain SQTIHQWPATLVQPVGSPLSLECTVEGTSNPNLYWYRQAAGRGLQLLFYSVGIGQISSEVPQNLSASRPQDRQFILSSKKLLLSDSGFYLCAWSVSISNQPQHFGDGTRLSIL.

The J gene is TRBJ2-5, the V gene TRBV7-7; 7 bases align to TRBD2. The CDR3 contains 13 residues. The V segment lost 5 bases and the J segment 4 bases; nucleotides outside the gene matches: 4. Germline V gene sequence: CDR1 SSHAT, CDR2 FNYEAQ (reference sequence). CDR3 DNA: TGTGCCAGCAGCGCCTCTAGCGGAGAGACCCAGTACTTC. This encodes CASSASSGETQYF.

The chain links TRBV6-5 to TRBJ2-2; the D is unclear. There are 12 residues in the CDR3. The germline V gene encodes CDR1 MNHEY and CDR2 SVGAGI. Trimming removed 5 bases from V and 6 bases from J, with 7 bases in between. CDR3 region: CASSRRPGELFF. In nucleotides, the CDR3 is TGTGCCAGCAGTCGGAGACCCGGGGAGCTGTTTTTT.

This chain connects TRBV30 to TRBJ2-2, with TRBD2 matching over 11 bases. The CDR3 length is 21 residues. Germline lookup yields CDR1 GTSNPN and CDR2 SVGIG (reference sequence). J lost 1 base, V lost 1 base, and 17 bases had no gene match. CDR3 DNA: TGTGCCTGGAGTGGGCGCCAGTGGGCTAGCGGGGGGCTATTGAACACCGGGGAGCTGTTTTTT. This translates into CAWSGRQWASGGLLNTGELFF.

This chain joins TRBV11-2 and TRBJ2-3; 7 bases agree with TRBD2. CDR1 is SGHAT, CDR2 FQNNGV, per germline. Trimming removed 7 bases from V and 3 bases from J; junction bases left unmatched: 4. The CDR3 covers 13 residues. The CDR3 region is CASNAGATDTQYF. CDR3 coding DNA: TGTGCCAGCAACGCGGGAGCGACAGATACGCAGTATTTT. Full variable domain (outside the CDR3, taken from reference TRBV11-2 and TRBJ2-3): EAGVAQSPRYKIIEKRQSVAFWCNPISGHATLYWYQQILGQGPKLLIQFQNNGVVDDSQLPKDRFSAERLKGVDSTLKIQPAKLEDSAVYLCASNAGATDTQYFGPGTRLTVL.

The chain couples TRBV21-1 to TRBJ2-7; the table's D call, TRBD1, has no DNA check behind it. TRBV21-1 is shown as a pseudogene. The CDR3 loop spans 15 amino acids. For the CDR3, the DNA is TGTGCCAGCAGCCTATGGGACAGAGAGAACTACGAGCAGTACGTC. Its protein product is CASSLWDRENYEQYV.

V gene TRBV30 combines with J gene TRBJ1-2; 7 bases line up with TRBD1. Per the germline V gene, CDR1 is GTSNPN and CDR2 is SVGIG (reference sequence). Losses at the gene ends were 1 base for V and 8 bases for J; bases not matched to a gene: 7. The CDR3 is 13 residues long. The CDR3 nucleotides are TGTGCCTGGAGTGGACAGGGTTTTGGCGGCTACACCTTC. It is translated as CAWSGQGFGGYTF.

V is TRBV2 and J is TRBJ2-5, with D possibly TRBD1 on 5 matching bases. Per the germline V gene, CDR1 is SNHLY and CDR2 is FYNNEI. This CDR3 contains 16 residues. Trimming cost V 4 bases and J 0 bases, with 15 bases left between them. The CDR3 region has the DNA TGTGCCAGCAGTGTACCCAGACAGCAATACCAAGAGACCCAGTACTTC. This sequence encodes CASSVPRQQYQETQYF.

This clone was counted a single time. The chain carries TRBV30 and TRBJ1-2; a weak D match, TRBD1 (6 bases). This CDR3 is 12 amino acids long. The germline V gene has CDR1 GTSNPN and CDR2 SVGIG (reference sequence). V was cut by 4 bases and J by 6 bases, with 12 bases left in between. CDR3 DNA: TGTGCCTGGATTACAGGGAAGGATGGCTACACCTTC. Protein: CAWITGKDGYTF.

This chain uses TRBV5-1 with TRBJ1-2; TRBD1 matches 9 bases. Germline V gene lookup returns CDR1 SGHRS and CDR2 YFSETQ. This CDR3 is built from 16 residues. The J segment lost 4 bases and the V segment lost 3 bases, leaving 10 bases of the junction unmatched. CDR3 sequence reads: CASSYTRDREIYGYTF. The CDR3 bases are TGCGCCAGCAGCTATACGCGGGACAGGGAAATCTATGGCTACACCTTC.

This chain uses TRBV7-9 with TRBJ1-1; D gene uncertain. From germline, CDR1 is SEHNR and CDR2 FQNEAQ (reference sequence). This CDR3 has 13 amino acids. V was shortened by 3 bases and J by 5 bases, with 10 bases between the two germline ends. CDR3 protein: CASSLKAGTEAFF. In DNA, the CDR3 is TGTGCCAGCAGCTTGAAGGCGGGGACTGAAGCTTTCTTT.

The chain uses TRBV4-3 and TRBJ1-2; D remains unclear. V lost 0 bases and J 1 base, leaving 12 bases between the germline ends. This CDR3 comprises 16 residues. CDR1 and CDR2 from the germline V gene are LGHNA and YSLEER. CDR3 region: CASSQDLQDYNYGYTF. Written as DNA, the CDR3 is TGCGCCAGCAGCCAAGATCTTCAGGATTATAACTATGGCTACACCTTC.

DNA for the CDR3: TGTGCCAGCAGCCAGGACAGGGGCTATGCGCCCCAGCATTTT. Its translation is CASSQDRGYAPQHF. This chain connects TRBV7-8 to TRBJ1-5, with TRBD1 matching over 9 bases. V shed 5 bases and J 9 bases; nucleotides not matched to a gene: 8. Germline V CDR1 and CDR2: SGHVS, FQNEAQ. This CDR3 has 14 residues.

The chain is built from TRBV9 and TRBJ2-2; D unresolved. The CDR3 loop spans 16 amino acids. Between the trimmed V and J ends, which lost 4 bases and 0 bases, there was a span of 13 bases. Germline-derived CDR1 and CDR2 are SGDLS and YYNGEE. In DNA, the CDR3 is TGTGCCAGCAGCTTTTTCCCCAGGTCGAACACCGGGGAGCTGTTTTTT. Translation: CASSFFPRSNTGELFF.

V gene TRBV5-1 combines with J gene TRBJ1-6, with a weak D call TRBD1 (6 bases). This CDR3 has 15 residues. Germline loops: CDR1 SGHRS, CDR2 YFSETQ. Trimming left V 2 bases short and J 10 bases short, with 16 bases between. In nucleotides, the CDR3 is TGCGCCAGCAGCTTCGGGCTACAGGGAAAGTCACCCCTCCACTTT. This encodes CASSFGLQGKSPLHF.

CDR3 protein: CASSLQQGTEAFF. In DNA form, the CDR3 reads TGTGCCAGCAGCTTACAACAGGGAACTGAAGCTTTCTTT. V gene TRBV6-5 combines with J gene TRBJ1-1; a possible D gene is TRBD1 (6 bases). The CDR3 extends over 13 amino acids. Deletions cut 6 bases from V and 5 bases from J, with 13 bases between. Germline V gene lookup returns CDR1 MNHEY and CDR2 SVGAGI.

In DNA, the CDR3 is TGTGCCAGCAGTTTCGACCCCCGGGACAGACAACCCCATACGCAGTATTTT. Amino acids: CASSFDPRDRQPHTQYF. The chain links TRBV27 to TRBJ2-3; 7 bases map to TRBD1. V dropped 3 bases and J dropped 7; count of bases not matched to a gene: 16. The CDR3 covers 17 residues. Germline lookup yields CDR1 MNHEY and CDR2 SMNVEV (reference sequence).

V is TRBV19 and J is TRBJ1-5, with 8 positions matching TRBD1. This CDR3 has 13 amino acids. Germline V gives CDR1 LNHDA, CDR2 SQIVND (reference sequence). Unmatched junction bases numbered 1, after V lost 5 bases and J lost 4 bases. CDR3 sequence (DNA): TGTGCCAGTAGTGGGGACAGGAATCAGCCCCAGCATTTT. It yields the protein CASSGDRNQPQHF.

This sequence joins TRBV7-9 and TRBJ1-1, with D unresolved. This CDR3 spans 14 amino acids. V lost 3 bases and J 6 bases, leaving 14 bases between the germline ends. Germline-derived CDR1 and CDR2 are SEHNR and FQNEAQ (reference sequence). The CDR3 region has the DNA TGTGCCAGCAGCTTGACTGACGGACTGGCTGAAGCTTTCTTT. Its translation is CASSLTDGLAEAFF.

The genes are TRBV6-1 and TRBJ2-7, with D possibly matching TRBD1 (5 bases). Trimming took off 6 bases at V and 3 bases at J, with 12 bases between the two ends. Looked up from germline, CDR1 is MNHNS and CDR2 is SASEGT. This CDR3 comprises 13 residues. The CDR3 DNA is TGTGCCAGCAGGTCAGGGAAGGGCTACGAGCAGTACGTC. Translating gives CASRSGKGYEQYV.

The chain is built from TRBV9 and TRBJ1-1; 9 nucleotides line up with TRBD1. The CDR3 has 17 residues. V was pared by 2 bases and J by 3 bases, with 11 bases of the junction left unmatched. The germline gives CDR1 SGDLS, CDR2 YYNGEE. The chain's CDR3 is CASSVGRETGGYTEAFF. The CDR3 nucleotides read TGTGCCAGCAGCGTGGGGCGGGAGACAGGGGGATACACTGAAGCTTTCTTT.

The chain employs TRBV28 and TRBJ2-1; 8 positions match TRBD1. After removal of 5 bases from V and 2 bases from J, the junction contained 5 bases not matched to a gene. Per the germline V gene, CDR1 is MDHEN and CDR2 is SYDVKM. The CDR3 consists of 15 residues. This CDR3 reads CASSPRGLTYNEQFF. The CDR3 region has the DNA TGTGCCAGCAGTCCCAGGGGGCTCACCTACAATGAGCAGTTCTTC.

This chain uses TRBV7-8 with TRBJ1-4; TRBD1 might be the D (6 bases). Germline loops: CDR1 SGHVS, CDR2 FQNEAQ. The CDR3 totals 13 residues. The V gene lost 0 bases and the J gene lost 11 bases, with 10 bases spanning the gap. The CDR3 region is CASSLARGEKLFF. The CDR3, as DNA: TGTGCCAGCAGCTTAGCCAGGGGAGAGAAACTGTTTTTT.

The V call is TRBV11-3, the J call TRBJ1-1, with D uncertain. Germline assignment: CDR1 SGHNT and CDR2 YENEEA. The V and J ends lost 1 base and 0 bases respectively, with 9 bases between them. The CDR3 consists of 15 residues. The CDR3 nucleotides read TGTGCCAGCAGCTTAGGATCCGGGATGAACACTGAAGCTTTCTTT. It is translated as CASSLGSGMNTEAFF.

The chain combines TRBV30 with TRBJ1-3; a weak D match, TRBD1 (6 bases). V gave up 6 bases and J gave up 2 bases, with 14 bases separating them. The germline gives CDR1 GTSNPN, CDR2 SVGIG (reference sequence). The CDR3 contains 14 residues. CDR3 residues: CACALGGTGNTIYF. In nucleotides, the CDR3 is TGTGCCTGCGCTCTAGGGGGAACTGGAAACACCATATATTTT.

This sequence joins TRBV7-9 and TRBJ2-1, with no clear D. Per germline, CDR1 SEHNR and CDR2 FQNEAQ (reference sequence). The V gene lost 3 bases and the J gene lost 4 bases, with 10 bases spanning the gap. The CDR3 length is 14 residues. This chain's CDR3 is CASSFAEEYNEQFF. The CDR3 nucleotides are TGTGCCAGCAGCTTTGCGGAAGAGTACAATGAGCAGTTCTTC.